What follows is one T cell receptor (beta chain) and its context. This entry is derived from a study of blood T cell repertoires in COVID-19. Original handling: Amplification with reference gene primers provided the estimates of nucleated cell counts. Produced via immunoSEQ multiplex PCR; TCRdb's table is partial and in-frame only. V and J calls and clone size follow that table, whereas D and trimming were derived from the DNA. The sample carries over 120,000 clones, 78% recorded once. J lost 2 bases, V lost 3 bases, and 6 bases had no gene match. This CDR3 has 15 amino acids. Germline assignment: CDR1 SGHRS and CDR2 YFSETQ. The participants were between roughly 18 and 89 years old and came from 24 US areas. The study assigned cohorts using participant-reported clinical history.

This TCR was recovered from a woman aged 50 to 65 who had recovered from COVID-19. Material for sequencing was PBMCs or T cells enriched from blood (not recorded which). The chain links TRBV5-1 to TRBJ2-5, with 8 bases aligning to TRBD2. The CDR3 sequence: CASSSGGTRQETQYF. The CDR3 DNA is TGCGCCAGCAGCTCGGGTGGGACTAGGCAAGAGACCCAGTACTTC.